The 26 T cell receptor beta chains given below trace back to one sample, sequenced in a study of CD8+ T cells in alopecia areata. Reverse transcribed after extraction, RNA yielded cDNA as the sequencing template. TCRdb's copy holds only in-frame clones and misses some; the assay was immunoSEQ multiplex PCR. This table holds just over 150,000 clones, 40% to 60% found once. The sample here was CD8+ T cells sorted from blood, taken at week 0. The source of these receptors is a human donor with alopecia areata.

The V gene is TRBV27, the J gene TRBJ1-1, with no clear D. Trimming shortened V by 0 bases and J by 4 bases, and 6 bases separated the two germline ends. The CDR3 extends over 13 amino acids. CDR1 MNHEY and CDR2 SMNVEV come from the germline V gene (reference sequence). CDR3 sequence reads: CASSLSWGTEAFF. The CDR3 nucleotides are TGTGCCAGCAGTTTATCCTGGGGCACTGAAGCTTTCTTT.

The chain joins TRBV7-9 to TRBJ1-1; D perhaps matches TRBD1 (5 bases). V shed 4 bases and J shed 5 bases, with 14 bases lying between them. Per the germline V gene, CDR1 is SEHNR and CDR2 is FQNEAQ (reference sequence). This CDR3 spans 14 amino acids. For the CDR3, the DNA is TGTGCCAGCAGCTCCGCGGACTGGGGGACTGAAGCTTTCTTT. Its protein is CASSSADWGTEAFF.

The J gene is TRBJ1-1, the V gene TRBV19; D is unresolved. V shed 3 bases and J shed 8 bases, with 10 bases lying between them. The germline V gene has CDR1 LNHDA and CDR2 SQIVND (reference sequence). The CDR3 has 12 residues. CDR3 in DNA: TGTGCCAGTAGTATCAACGTTTTCGAAGCTTTCTTT. Its translation: CASSINVFEAFF.

The V and J genes are TRBV29-1 and TRBJ2-3; 8 bases fit TRBD2. The J segment lost 5 bases and the V segment lost 6 bases, leaving 16 bases of the junction unmatched. The CDR3 has 16 residues. CDR1 and CDR2 from the germline V gene are SQVTM and ANQGSEA. The chain's CDR3 is CSVLDPSRGGLDTQYF. DNA of the CDR3: TGCAGCGTCCTGGACCCTAGCCGGGGGGGCCTAGATACGCAGTATTTT.

The genes are TRBV29-1 and TRBJ1-2, with D maybe TRBD1 (5 bases). The germline V and J ends were trimmed by 3 bases and 4 bases, with 18 bases remaining between them. Per germline, CDR1 SQVTM and CDR2 ANQGSEA. The CDR3 extends over 15 amino acids. The CDR3 nucleotides are TGCAGCGTTGAGGGGGGAGCAGTCGAGGCCTATGGCTACACCTTC. This translates into CSVEGGAVEAYGYTF.

Points on this clone: One end of the junction fails to match germline, which may point to a read error. The chain has TRBV15 and TRBJ1-1; 7 bases are shared with TRBD1. This CDR3 has 13 amino acids. Germline V gives CDR1 LNHNV, CDR2 YYDKDF (reference sequence). CDR3 sequence reads: CATSRGQVTEAFF. The CDR3 nucleotides are TGTGCCACCAGTAGAGGACAGGTCACTGAAGCTTTCTTT.

The chain uses TRBV27 and TRBJ2-1; possible D gene TRBD1, 6 bases. Germline V gives CDR1 MNHEY, CDR2 SMNVEV (reference sequence). There are 13 residues in the CDR3. Trimming left V 3 bases short and J 5 bases short, with 8 bases between. CDR3 loop: CASSFGQNNEQFF. CDR3 sequence (DNA): TGTGCCAGCAGTTTCGGACAGAACAATGAGCAGTTCTTC.

On this clone itself: The same CDR3 also results from other DNA sequences found in this sample. The chain links TRBV29-1 to TRBJ1-1, with a possible D match to TRBD1 (6 bases). This CDR3 spans 12 amino acids. Germline V gene sequence: CDR1 SQVTM, CDR2 ANQGSEA. V lost 7 bases to trimming and J lost 2 bases, with 11 bases between them. The CDR3 DNA is TGCAGCGCAAGGGACAAAAACACTGAAGCTTTCTTT. Amino acids: CSARDKNTEAFF.

This clone was detected once. V and J are TRBV5-1 and TRBJ2-1; 10 bases are a match to TRBD2. V lost 2 bases and J lost 7; bases outside the gene matches: 6. The V gene's germline CDR1 is SGHRS and CDR2 YFSETQ. The CDR3 contains 15 residues. The CDR3 DNA reads as TGCGCCAGCAGCTTCACTAGCGGGGAATGGAATGAGCAGTTCTTC. Protein product: CASSFTSGEWNEQFF.

The V call is TRBV15, the J call TRBJ2-6, with 8 nucleotides matching TRBD1. Looked up from germline, CDR1 is LNHNV and CDR2 is YYDKDF (reference sequence). Unmatched junction bases numbered 7, after V lost 3 bases and J lost 0 bases. The CDR3 is 18 residues long. The CDR3 reads CATSSLGQDSSGANVLTF. The CDR3 DNA reads TGTGCCACCAGCAGCCTGGGACAGGATTCCTCTGGGGCCAACGTCCTGACTTTC. Full variable domain (remainder filled in from reference TRBV15 and TRBJ2-6): DAMVIQNPRYQVTQFGKPVTLSCSQTLNHNVMYWYQQKSSQAPKLLFHYYDKDFNNEADTPDNFQSRRPNTSFCFLDIRSPGLGDTAMYLCATSSLGQDSSGANVLTFGAGSRLTVL.

J is TRBJ2-1 and V is TRBV30; D gene unclear. The V gene's germline CDR1 is GTSNPN and CDR2 SVGIG (reference sequence). The CDR3 extends over 12 amino acids. Deletions cut 2 bases from V and 7 bases from J, with 9 bases between. The CDR3 here is CAWSMSSNEQFF. In DNA, the CDR3 is TGTGCCTGGAGTATGTCTTCTAATGAGCAGTTCTTC.

The CDR3, as DNA: TGCAGCGTTGATACCAAGGACAATGAGCAGTTCTTC. This gives the protein CSVDTKDNEQFF. This chain connects TRBV29-1 to TRBJ2-1; no firm D call. The CDR3 runs to 12 residues. Trimming removed 3 bases from V and 5 bases from J, with 8 bases in between. Germline-derived CDR1 and CDR2 are SQVTM and ANQGSEA.

This clone was seen just once. The DNA for the CDR3 is TGTGCCAGTAGTATAGGCGCTAGCGGCCAAGAGACCCAGTACTTC. Translation: CASSIGASGQETQYF. The J gene is TRBJ2-5, the V gene TRBV19, with 7 bases aligning to TRBD2. V lost 1 base to trimming and J lost 1 base; unmatched junction nucleotides: 3. The CDR3 spans 15 residues. Germline V gene data show CDR1 as LNHDA and CDR2 as SQIVND (reference sequence).

This clone was counted a few times. CDR3 sequence: CASSPVLADTQYF. In DNA form, the CDR3 reads TGTGCCAGCTCACCGGTCTTAGCAGATACGCAGTATTTT. The rearrangement links TRBV18 to TRBJ2-3; no reliable D call. The V end was cut by 3 bases, the J end by 4 bases, with 8 bases between. From germline, CDR1 is KGHSH and CDR2 LQKENI. This CDR3 comprises 13 residues.

This clone was counted only a few times. The chain uses TRBV2 and TRBJ2-3, with TRBD2 as a possible D gene (6 bases). CDR1 is SNHLY, CDR2 FYNNEI, per germline. The CDR3 has 16 residues. Trimming removed 6 bases from V and 3 bases from J, with 19 bases in between. CDR3 nucleotide sequence: TGTGCCAGCAGGACGACTCGGGGACTTGTTACAGATACGCAGTATTTT. Encoded protein: CASRTTRGLVTDTQYF.

This clone was observed a few times. V is TRBV15 and J is TRBJ2-2; D is unresolved. Germline V gene sequence: CDR1 LNHNV, CDR2 YYDKDF (reference sequence). Trimming took off 0 bases at V and 6 bases at J, with 5 bases between the two ends. The CDR3 has 13 residues. The CDR3 DNA reads TGTGCCACCAGCAGAGATTATTCCGGGGAGCTGTTTTTT. Protein sequence: CATSRDYSGELFF.

This chain joins TRBV4-3 and TRBJ2-2; D remains ambiguous. The CDR3 is 16 amino acids. The V end was cut by 0 bases, the J end by 6 bases, with 14 bases between. Germline V lookup: CDR1 LGHNA, CDR2 YSLEER. In nucleotides, the CDR3 is TGCGCCAGCAGCCAAGACCCTAGTAGGTTGTCCGGGGAGCTGTTTTTT. It is translated as CASSQDPSRLSGELFF.

This chain links TRBV12-5 with TRBJ2-7; D gene ambiguous. Trimming removed 7 bases at V and 2 bases at J, with 9 bases between. This CDR3 is 12 amino acids long. Germline V gene lookup returns CDR1 LGHNT and CDR2 FRNRAP. CDR3 coding DNA: TGTGCTAGTGCTGGTGAGACCTACGAGCAGTACTTC. Residues: CASAGETYEQYF. Combining the CDR3 with reference TRBV12-5 and TRBJ2-7 gives the whole variable domain DARVTQTPRHKVTEMGQEVTMRCQPILGHNTVFWYRQTMMQGLELLAYFRNRAPLDDSGMPKDRFSAEMPDATLATLKIQPSEPRDSAVYFCASAGETYEQYFGPGTRLTVT.

This chain connects TRBV27 to TRBJ1-5, with no clear D. The CDR3 is made up of 14 amino acids. V dropped 2 bases and J dropped 5 bases, with 10 bases sitting between them. CDR1 is MNHEY and CDR2 is SMNVEV in the germline V gene (reference sequence). The CDR3, as DNA: TGTGCCAGCAGTTTAAGACGGGCCGATCAGCCCCAGCATTTT. It is translated as CASSLRRADQPQHF.

The V gene is TRBV15, the J gene TRBJ1-2; no firm D call. V was clipped by 0 bases and J by 2 bases, with 16 bases between them. Germline-derived CDR1 and CDR2 are LNHNV and YYDKDF (reference sequence). The CDR3 is made up of 17 amino acids. The CDR3, as DNA: TGTGCCACCAGCAGAGATCGGCAGTTTACAGACAACTATGGCTACACCTTC. Residues: CATSRDRQFTDNYGYTF.

The gene calls are TRBV30 and TRBJ1-4; D gene unclear. The CDR3 is made up of 12 amino acids. Germline CDR1 is GTSNPN and CDR2 is SVGIG (reference sequence). V shed 4 bases and J shed 4 bases, with 7 bases lying between them. CDR3 residues: CAWTESNEKLFF. The CDR3 DNA is TGTGCCTGGACAGAAAGTAATGAAAAACTGTTTTTT.

This sequence joins TRBV6-1 and TRBJ1-1; D ambiguous. The germline V and J ends were trimmed by 6 bases and 6 bases, with 11 bases remaining between them. The germline CDR1 and CDR2 sequences are MNHNS and SASEGT. CDR3 length: 12 amino acids. In DNA form, the CDR3 reads TGTGCCAGCAGCTTGGGCAGGTCTGAAGCTTTCTTT. It codes for CASSLGRSEAFF.

This chain uses TRBV5-1 with TRBJ2-2, with D perhaps TRBD1 or TRBD2 (6 bases each). Germline assignment: CDR1 SGHRS and CDR2 YFSETQ. V lost 2 bases, J lost 0 bases, and 17 bases lay in between. CDR3 size: 18 residues. As DNA, the CDR3 is TGCGCCAGCAGCTTCCAGGGTCAGGGGACTTCGAACACCGGGGAGCTGTTTTTT. It encodes CASSFQGQGTSNTGELFF.

A word on this clone: At the DNA level, this CDR3 is encoded by other sequences in the same sample as well. In nucleotides, the CDR3 is TGTGCCAGCAGCTCGCAGGGAGGGGATTCACCCCTCCACTTT. Residues: CASSSQGGDSPLHF. The chain recombines TRBV7-3 with TRBJ1-6; tentative D call: TRBD1 (5 bases). The CDR3 has 14 amino acids. V lost 4 bases and J lost 8, with 12 bases in between. Looked up from germline, CDR1 is SGHTA and CDR2 is FQGTGA.

The V and J genes are TRBV4-1 and TRBJ1-1; D is unresolved. Germline lookup yields CDR1 MGHRA and CDR2 YSYEKL. This CDR3 contains 13 residues. Trimming removed 3 bases from V and 5 bases from J, with 10 bases in between. The CDR3 spells CASSHGGPTEAFF. The DNA for the CDR3 is TGCGCCAGCAGCCATGGCGGTCCAACTGAAGCTTTCTTT.

This clone was seen a single time. The chain links TRBV7-6 to TRBJ1-1; TRBD1 matches at 9 bases. The CDR3 extends over 18 amino acids. V shed 2 bases, J shed 2 bases, and the junction held 12 bases outside the gene matches. Germline V CDR1 and CDR2: SGHVS, FNYEAQ. CDR3 protein: CASSLSRTGATINTEAFF. The CDR3 DNA is TGTGCCAGCAGCTTAAGTCGGACAGGGGCGACAATAAACACTGAAGCTTTCTTT. Together with reference TRBV7-6 and TRBJ1-1, the CDR3 gives the full variable domain: GAGVSQSPRYKVTKRGQDVALRCDPISGHVSLYWYRQALGQGPEFLTYFNYEAQQDKSGLPNDRFSAERPEGSISTLTIQRTEQRDSAMYRCASSLSRTGATINTEAFFGQGTRLTVV.